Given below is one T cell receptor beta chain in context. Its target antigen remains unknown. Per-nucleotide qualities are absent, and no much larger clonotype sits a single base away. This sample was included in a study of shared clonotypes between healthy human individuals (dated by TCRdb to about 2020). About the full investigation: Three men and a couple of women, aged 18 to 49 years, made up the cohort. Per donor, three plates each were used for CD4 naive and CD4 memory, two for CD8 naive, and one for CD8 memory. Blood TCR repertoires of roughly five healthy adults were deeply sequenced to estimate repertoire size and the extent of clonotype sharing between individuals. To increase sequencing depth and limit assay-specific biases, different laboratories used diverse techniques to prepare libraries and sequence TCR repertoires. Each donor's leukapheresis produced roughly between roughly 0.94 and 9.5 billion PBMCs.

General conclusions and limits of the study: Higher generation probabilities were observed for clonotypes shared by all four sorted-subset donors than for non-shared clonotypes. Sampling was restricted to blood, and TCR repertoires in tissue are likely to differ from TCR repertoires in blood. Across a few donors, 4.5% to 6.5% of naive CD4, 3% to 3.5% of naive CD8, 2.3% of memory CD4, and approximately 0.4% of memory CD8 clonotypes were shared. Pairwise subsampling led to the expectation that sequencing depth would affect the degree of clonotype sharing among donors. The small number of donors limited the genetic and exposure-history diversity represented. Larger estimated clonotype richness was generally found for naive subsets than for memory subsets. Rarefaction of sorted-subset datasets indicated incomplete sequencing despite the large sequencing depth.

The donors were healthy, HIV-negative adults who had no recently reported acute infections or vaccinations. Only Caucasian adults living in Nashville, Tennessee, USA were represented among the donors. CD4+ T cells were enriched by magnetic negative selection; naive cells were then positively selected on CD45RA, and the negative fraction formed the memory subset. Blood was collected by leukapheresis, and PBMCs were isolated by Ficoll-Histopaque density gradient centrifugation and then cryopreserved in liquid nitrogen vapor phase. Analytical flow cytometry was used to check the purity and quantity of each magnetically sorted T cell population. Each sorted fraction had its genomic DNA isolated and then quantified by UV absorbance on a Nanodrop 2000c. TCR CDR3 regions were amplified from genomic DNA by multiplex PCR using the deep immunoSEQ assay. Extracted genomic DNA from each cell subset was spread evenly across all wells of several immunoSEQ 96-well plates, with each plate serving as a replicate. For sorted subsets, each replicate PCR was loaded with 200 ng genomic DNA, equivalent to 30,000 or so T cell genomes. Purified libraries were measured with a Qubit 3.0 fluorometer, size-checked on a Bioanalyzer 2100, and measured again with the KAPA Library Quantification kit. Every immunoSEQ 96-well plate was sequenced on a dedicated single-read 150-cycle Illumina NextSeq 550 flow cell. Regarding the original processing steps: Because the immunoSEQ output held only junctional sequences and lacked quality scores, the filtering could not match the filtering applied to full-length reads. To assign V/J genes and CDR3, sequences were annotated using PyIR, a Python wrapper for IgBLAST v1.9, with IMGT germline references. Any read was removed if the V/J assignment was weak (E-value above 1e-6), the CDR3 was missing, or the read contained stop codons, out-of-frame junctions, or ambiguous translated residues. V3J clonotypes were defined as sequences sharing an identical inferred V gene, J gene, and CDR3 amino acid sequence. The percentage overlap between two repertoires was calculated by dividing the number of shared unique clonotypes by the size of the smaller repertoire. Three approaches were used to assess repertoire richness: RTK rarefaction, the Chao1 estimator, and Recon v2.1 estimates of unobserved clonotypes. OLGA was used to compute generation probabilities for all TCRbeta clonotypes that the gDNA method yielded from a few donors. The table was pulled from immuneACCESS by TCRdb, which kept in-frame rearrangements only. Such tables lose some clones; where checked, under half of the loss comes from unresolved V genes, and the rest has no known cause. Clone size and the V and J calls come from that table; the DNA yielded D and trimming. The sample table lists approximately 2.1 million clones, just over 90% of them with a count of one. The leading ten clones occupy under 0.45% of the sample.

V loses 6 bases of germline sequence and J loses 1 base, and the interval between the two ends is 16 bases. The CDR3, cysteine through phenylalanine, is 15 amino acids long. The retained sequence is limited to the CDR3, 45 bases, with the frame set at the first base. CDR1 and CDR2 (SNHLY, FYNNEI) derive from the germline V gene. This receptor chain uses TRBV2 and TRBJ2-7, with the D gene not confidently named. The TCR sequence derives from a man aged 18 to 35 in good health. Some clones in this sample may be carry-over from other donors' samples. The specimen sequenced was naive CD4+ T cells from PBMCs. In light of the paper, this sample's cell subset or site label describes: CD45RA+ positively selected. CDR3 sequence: CASRNRRITSYEQYF. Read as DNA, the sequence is TGTGCCAGCAGGAATCGTAGAATCACGTCCTACGAGCAGTACTTC.